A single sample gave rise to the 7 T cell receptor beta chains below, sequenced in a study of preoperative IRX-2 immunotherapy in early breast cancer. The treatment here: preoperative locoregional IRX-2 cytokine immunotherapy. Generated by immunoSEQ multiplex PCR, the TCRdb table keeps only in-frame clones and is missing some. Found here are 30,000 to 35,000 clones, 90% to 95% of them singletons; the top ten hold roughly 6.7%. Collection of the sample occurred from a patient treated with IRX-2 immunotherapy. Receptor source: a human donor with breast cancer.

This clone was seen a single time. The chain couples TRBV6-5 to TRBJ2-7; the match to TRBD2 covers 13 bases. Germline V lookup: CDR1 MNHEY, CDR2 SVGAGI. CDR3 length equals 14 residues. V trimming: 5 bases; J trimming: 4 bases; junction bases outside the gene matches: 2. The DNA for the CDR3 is TGTGCCAGCAGTGAGACTAGCGGGAGGTACGAGCAGTACTTC. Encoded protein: CASSETSGRYEQYF.

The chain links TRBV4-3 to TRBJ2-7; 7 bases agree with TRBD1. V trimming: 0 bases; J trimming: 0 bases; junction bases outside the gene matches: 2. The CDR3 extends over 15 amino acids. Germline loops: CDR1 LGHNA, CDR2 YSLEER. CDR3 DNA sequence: TGCGCCAGCAGCCAAGACAACAGGGGCTCCTACGAGCAGTACTTC. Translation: CASSQDNRGSYEQYF.

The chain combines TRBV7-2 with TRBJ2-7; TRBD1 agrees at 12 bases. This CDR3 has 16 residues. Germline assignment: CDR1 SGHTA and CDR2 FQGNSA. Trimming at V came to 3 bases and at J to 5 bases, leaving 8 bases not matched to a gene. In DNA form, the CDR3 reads TGTGCCAGCAGCTTCAGAGGTCGGGACAGGGGGCACGAGCAGTACTTC. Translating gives CASSFRGRDRGHEQYF.

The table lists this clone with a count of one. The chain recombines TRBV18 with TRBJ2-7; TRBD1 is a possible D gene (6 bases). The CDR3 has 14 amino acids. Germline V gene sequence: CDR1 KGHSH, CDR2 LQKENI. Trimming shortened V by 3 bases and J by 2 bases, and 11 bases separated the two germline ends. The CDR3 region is CASSPKGQTYEQYF. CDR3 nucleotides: TGTGCCAGCTCACCGAAGGGACAAACCTACGAGCAGTACTTC.

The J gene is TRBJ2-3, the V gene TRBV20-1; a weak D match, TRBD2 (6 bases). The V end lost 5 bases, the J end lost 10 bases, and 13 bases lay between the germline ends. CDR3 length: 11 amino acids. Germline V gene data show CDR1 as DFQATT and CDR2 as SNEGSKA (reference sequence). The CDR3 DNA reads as TGCAGTGCTGCCACTAGCAGAGCGCAGTATTTT. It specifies CSAATSRAQYF.

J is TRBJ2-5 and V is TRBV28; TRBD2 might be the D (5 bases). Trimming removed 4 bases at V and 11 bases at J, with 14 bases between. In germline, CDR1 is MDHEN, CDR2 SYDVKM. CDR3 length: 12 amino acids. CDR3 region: CASSSYSWEQYF. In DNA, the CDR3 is TGTGCCAGCAGTTCGTACAGTTGGGAGCAGTACTTC.

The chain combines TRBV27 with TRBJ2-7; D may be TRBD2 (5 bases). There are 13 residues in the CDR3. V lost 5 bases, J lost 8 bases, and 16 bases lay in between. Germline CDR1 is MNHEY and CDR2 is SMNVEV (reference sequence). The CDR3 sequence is CASSPPGRGKQYF. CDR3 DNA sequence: TGTGCCAGCAGTCCGCCTGGGAGAGGGAAGCAGTACTTC.